This paragraph reports one T cell receptor (beta chain). The antigen is unknown. These data originate in a study of graft-versus-host responses after intestinal transplantation. In the study overall: Those transplanted obtained multivisceral, liver-intestinal, or isolated intestinal grafts. Induction using anti-thymocyte globulin, followed by tacrolimus and steroids for roughly 3 years, was given to all recipients. Study conclusions and caveats: GvH clones occurred in recipient marrow; some first appeared in ileum or blood.

Method: immunoSEQ multiplex PCR; TCRdb's copy keeps in-frame clones and lacks some. There are 80,000 or so clones in the sample; 92% occur only once, and 0.65% to 0.75% lies in the top ten. The CDR3 contains 15 residues. The V end was cut by 3 bases, the J end by 5 bases, with 13 bases between. Germline V gene sequence: CDR1 LNHDA, CDR2 SQIVND (reference sequence). V gene TRBV19 combines with J gene TRBJ2-2; D remains ambiguous. The sequence was collected from a human patient who received an intestinal transplant, so some T cells may come from the graft donor. The sample was PBMCs, taken 98 days after intestinal transplantation. The CDR3, as DNA: TGTGCCAGTAGTATTAATGTGATTGGGACCGGGGAGCTGTTTTTT. This sequence encodes CASSINVIGTGELFF.